This entry lists 18 T cell receptor beta chains sequenced from one sample in a study of T cell changes during pregnancy in multiple sclerosis. Clones were sequenced by immunoSEQ multiplex PCR, and TCRdb holds only the in-frame ones, with some missing. The sample holds around 68,000 clones, roughly 89% seen once. Sequenced here: peripheral blood, sampled after pregnancy. These receptors were taken from a female donor in good health, enrolled as a control in a pregnancy study.

The rearrangement joins TRBV7-2 to TRBJ2-7, with D unresolved. The CDR3 length is 14 residues. The V end lost 2 bases, the J end lost 3 bases, and 11 bases lay between the germline ends. From germline, CDR1 is SGHTA and CDR2 FQGNSA. The chain's CDR3 is CASSLIQPNYEQYF. The CDR3, as DNA: TGTGCCAGCAGCTTAATACAGCCAAACTACGAGCAGTACTTC.

This clone was detected only once. The chain carries TRBV11-2 and TRBJ1-6; tentatively, D is TRBD1 (6 bases). The CDR3 is 13 residues long. With 5 bases removed from V and 14 bases from J, the gap between germline ends came to 16 bases. CDR1 is SGHAT and CDR2 is FQNNGV in the germline V gene. Here the CDR3 reads CASSPGTLLALHF. Here the CDR3 DNA reads TGTGCCAGCAGCCCAGGGACATTGCTGGCCCTCCACTTT. Looking up the rest from reference TRBV11-2 and TRBJ1-6 gives the full variable domain: EAGVAQSPRYKIIEKRQSVAFWCNPISGHATLYWYQQILGQGPKLLIQFQNNGVVDDSQLPKDRFSAERLKGVDSTLKIQPAKLEDSAVYLCASSPGTLLALHFGNGTRLTVT.

The CDR3 region is CASSSAGDRRGEAFF. The DNA for the CDR3 is TGTGCCAGCAGCTCGGCGGGGGACAGGAGAGGTGAAGCTTTCTTT. V usage is TRBV7-9 and J usage is TRBJ1-1; the match to TRBD1 covers 8 bases. V shed 4 bases, J shed 7 bases, and the junction held 11 bases outside the gene matches. Germline V gene sequence: CDR1 SEHNR, CDR2 FQNEAQ (reference sequence). There are 15 residues in the CDR3. Using reference TRBV7-9 and TRBJ1-1 for the parts outside the CDR3, the full variable domain is DTGVSQNPRHKITKRGQNVTFRCDPISEHNRLYWYRQTLGQGPEFLTYFQNEAQLEKSRLLSDRFSAERPKGSFSTLEIQRTEQGDSAMYLCASSSAGDRRGEAFFGQGTRLTVV.

The chain links TRBV5-6 to TRBJ2-3; D is perhaps TRBD2 (5 bases). V was clipped by 0 bases and J by 0 bases, with 8 bases between them. Germline CDR1 SGHDT, CDR2 YYEEEE. The CDR3 length is 15 residues. The CDR3 DNA is TGTGCCAGCAGCTTGGGTCTAGCTAGCACAGATACGCAGTATTTT. Its translation: CASSLGLASTDTQYF.

J is TRBJ2-1 and V is TRBV9, with D uncertain. CDR1 and CDR2 (germline): SGDLS, YYNGEE. CDR3 length: 15 amino acids. With 0 bases removed from V and 0 bases from J, the gap between germline ends came to 7 bases. The CDR3, as DNA: TGTGCCAGCAGCGTAGCCGTGAGCTCCTACAATGAGCAGTTCTTC. Amino acid sequence: CASSVAVSSYNEQFF.

The table lists this clone with a few counts. The sample holds other DNA sequences that translate to the same CDR3. The chain employs TRBV6-4 and TRBJ2-3, with a weak D call TRBD1 (6 bases). CDR3 length equals 13 residues. The germline V and J ends were trimmed by 4 bases and 1 base, with 6 bases remaining between them. In germline, CDR1 is MRHNA, CDR2 SNTAGT. CDR3 nucleotides: TGTGCCAGCAGTGGGACAGGCACAGATACGCAGTATTTT. Amino acids: CASSGTGTDTQYF.

The chain couples TRBV9 to TRBJ2-1; TRBD2 agrees at 15 bases. The CDR3 length is 16 residues. V shed 3 bases and J 10 bases; nucleotides not matched to a gene: 8. CDR1 and CDR2 from the germline V gene are SGDLS and YYNGEE. This chain's CDR3 is CASSDRTSGGAGEQFF. The CDR3 DNA is TGTGCCAGCAGCGATAGGACTAGCGGGGGGGCGGGAGAGCAGTTCTTC.

This sequence joins TRBV6-5 and TRBJ1-6; TRBD1 might be the D (6 bases). Germline V lookup: CDR1 MNHEY, CDR2 SVGAGI. The V and J ends lost 4 bases and 7 bases respectively, with 8 bases between them. The CDR3 loop spans 13 amino acids. The CDR3 here is CASSSGQNSPLHF. The DNA for the CDR3 is TGTGCCAGCAGTTCCGGACAGAATTCACCCCTCCACTTT.

V usage is TRBV2 and J usage is TRBJ1-4; unclear D gene. Germline V gene data show CDR1 as SNHLY and CDR2 as FYNNEI. Trimming cost V 3 bases and J 8 bases, with 13 bases left between them. CDR3 size: 14 residues. The CDR3 reads CASSDGVSGEKLFF. DNA for the CDR3: TGTGCCAGCAGTGACGGAGTCAGCGGGGAAAAACTGTTTTTT.

V gene TRBV11-3 combines with J gene TRBJ1-1, with TRBD1 matching 9 bases. With 4 bases clipped from V and 2 bases from J, the junction kept 5 bases outside the gene matches. Germline lookup yields CDR1 SGHNT and CDR2 YENEEA. CDR3 length equals 15 residues. This chain's CDR3 is CASSSQGAGNTEAFF. The CDR3 DNA reads TGTGCCAGCAGCTCACAGGGGGCAGGTAACACTGAAGCTTTCTTT. Combining the CDR3 with reference TRBV11-3 and TRBJ1-1 gives the whole variable domain EAGVVQSPRYKIIEKKQPVAFWCNPISGHNTLYWYLQNLGQGPELLIRYENEEAVDDSQLPKDRFSAERLKGVDSTLKIQPAELGDSAVYLCASSSQGAGNTEAFFGQGTRLTVV.

This rearrangement joins TRBV27 to TRBJ1-2; weak D call: TRBD1 (5 bases). There are 15 residues in the CDR3. CDR1 MNHEY and CDR2 SMNVEV come from the germline V gene (reference sequence). Trimming stripped 2 bases from V and 3 bases from J, with 13 bases between. CDR3 in DNA: TGTGCCAGCAGTTTACGAAGGGGAGGGGACTATGGCTACACCTTC. This sequence encodes CASSLRRGGDYGYTF.

The rearrangement links TRBV7-2 to TRBJ1-2; D is undetermined. Trimming pared 7 bases from V and 5 bases from J, leaving 14 bases between. This CDR3 is 13 amino acids long. CDR1 and CDR2 from the germline V gene are SGHTA and FQGNSA. This CDR3 reads CASNLARSYGYTF. Here the CDR3 DNA reads TGTGCCAGCAACCTGGCCAGATCTTATGGCTACACCTTC.

V usage is TRBV19 and J usage is TRBJ1-6; D ambiguous. This CDR3 has 14 amino acids. The V and J ends lost 1 base and 7 bases respectively, with 8 bases between them. Germline CDR1 reads LNHDA; CDR2 reads SQIVND (reference sequence). This chain's CDR3 is CASSIGLRNSPLHF. For the CDR3, the DNA is TGTGCCAGTAGTATAGGCCTCCGGAATTCACCCCTCCACTTT.

The chain is built from TRBV18 and TRBJ1-1; TRBD1 matches at 9 bases. Germline V gene data show CDR1 as KGHSH and CDR2 as LQKENI. J lost 4 bases, V lost 2 bases, and 2 bases had no gene match. The CDR3 is 14 residues long. For the CDR3, the DNA is TGTGCCAGCTCACCAGGACAGGGGCGCACTGAAGCTTTCTTT. Its protein product is CASSPGQGRTEAFF.

The gene calls are TRBV10-3 and TRBJ1-4, with TRBD1 identical over 8 bases. Germline trimming cut 2 bases from V and 6 bases from J; bases unmatched to any gene: 5. From germline, CDR1 is ENHRY and CDR2 SYGVKD. The CDR3 has 15 residues. The CDR3 reads CAISEGQGLDEKLFF. In nucleotides, the CDR3 is TGTGCCATCAGTGAGGGACAGGGATTGGATGAAAAACTGTTTTTT.

The chain is built from TRBV27 and TRBJ1-2; D perhaps matches TRBD1 (6 bases). Germline V gene data show CDR1 as MNHEY and CDR2 as SMNVEV (reference sequence). This CDR3 is built from 13 residues. Trimming left V 4 bases short and J 9 bases short, with 15 bases between. This chain's CDR3 is CASSSSLQGSYTF. As DNA, the CDR3 is TGTGCCAGCAGTTCCTCTCTACAGGGTAGCTACACCTTC.

The rearrangement links TRBV5-1 to TRBJ2-1; D call uncertain. Germline lookup yields CDR1 SGHRS and CDR2 YFSETQ. This CDR3 comprises 14 residues. Trimming took off 4 bases at V and 2 bases at J, with 10 bases between the two ends. CDR3 in amino acids: CASSRGGPYNEQFF. The CDR3 DNA reads TGCGCCAGCAGCCGCGGTGGCCCCTACAATGAGCAGTTCTTC. Full variable domain (missing parts from reference TRBV5-1 and TRBJ2-1): KAGVTQTPRYLIKTRGQQVTLSCSPISGHRSVSWYQQTPGQGLQFLFEYFSETQRNKGNFPGRFSGRQFSNSRSEMNVSTLELGDSALYLCASSRGGPYNEQFFGPGTRLTVL.

This chain joins TRBV30 and TRBJ1-5, with 8 bases that match TRBD1. V gave up 7 bases and J gave up 1 base; unmatched junction bases: 3. The V gene's germline CDR1 is GTSNPN and CDR2 SVGIG (reference sequence). The CDR3 covers 13 residues. The DNA for the CDR3 is TGTGCCTACGGACAGGGAAGCAATCAGCCCCAGCATTTT. Translating gives CAYGQGSNQPQHF.